The 2 T cell receptor beta chains below come from one sample, sequenced in a study of blood T cell repertoires in COVID-19. Produced via immunoSEQ multiplex PCR; TCRdb's table is partial and in-frame only. This table holds about 380,000 clones, more than 85% found once. The sample was PBMCs or T cells enriched from blood (not recorded which). Receptors were obtained from a woman in her twenties or thirties who had recovered from COVID-19.

This clone showed up just once. The chain couples TRBV7-2 to TRBJ2-7, with 8 bases aligning to TRBD2. CDR1 and CDR2 (germline): SGHTA, FQGNSA. V was pared by 5 bases and J by 9 bases, with 15 bases of the junction left unmatched. The length of the CDR3 is 15 residues. The CDR3 region has the DNA TGTGCCAGCAGCCCCGGCAGCGGGAGACTAGAAGGGCAGTACTTC. Translation: CASSPGSGRLEGQYF.

The chain couples TRBV19 to TRBJ1-6; a weak D match, TRBD1 (5 bases). This CDR3 is 14 amino acids long. Looked up from germline, CDR1 is LNHDA and CDR2 is SQIVND (reference sequence). V gave up 3 bases and J gave up 4 bases, with 7 bases separating them. The CDR3 loop reads CASSIKGYNSPLHF. The CDR3 DNA sequence: TGTGCCAGTAGTATCAAGGGGTATAATTCACCCCTCCACTTT.